Shown below are 21 T cell receptor beta chains from a single sample sequenced in a study of T cells in Graves' hyperthyroidism and ophthalmopathy. TCR beta CDR3 regions were amplified from RNA transcripts. The TCR CDR3 was amplified in a first-round RT-PCR using the HTBI primer set. TCRdb used MiXCR to reprocess the multiplex PCR reads, holding one entry per CDR3 protein. The sample contains around 300,000 distinct CDR3 sequences, roughly 13% of which appear only once. Sequencing input: blood. These receptors were collected from a woman between 25 and 40 years old with Graves' hyperthyroidism that later progressed to Graves' ophthalmopathy.

This clonotype was picked up many times. The chain employs TRBV6-1 and TRBJ2-1; no reliable D call. The germline CDR1 and CDR2 sequences are MNHNS and SASEGT. V was trimmed by 6 bases and J by 0 bases, leaving 9 bases between them. This CDR3 comprises 14 residues. CDR3 sequence reads: CASSGANSYNEQFF. CDR3 DNA: TGTGCCAGCAGCGGTGCTAACTCCTACAATGAGCAGTTCTTC.

This clonotype was seen many times. The rearrangement uses TRBV7-2 and TRBJ2-7; D remains unclear. V was shortened by 3 bases and J by 7 bases, with 13 bases between the two germline ends. Per the germline V gene, CDR1 is SGHTA and CDR2 is FQGNSA. The CDR3 consists of 13 residues. CDR3 protein: CASSFDPAREQYF. DNA for the CDR3: TGTGCCAGCAGCTTTGACCCCGCCAGGGAGCAGTACTTC.

This clonotype was recorded at least ten times. The chain combines TRBV6-5 with TRBJ2-5; D possibly corresponds to TRBD1 (5 bases). Germline V gene sequence: CDR1 MNHEY, CDR2 SVGAGI. The V and J ends lost 2 bases and 4 bases respectively, with 14 bases between them. The length of the CDR3 is 15 residues. CDR3 DNA sequence: TGTGCCAGCAGTTACCTAGGGGCCTCGGGAGAGACCCAGTACTTC. It is translated as CASSYLGASGETQYF.

This clonotype has a handful of counts. The chain uses TRBV19 and TRBJ1-1, with D perhaps TRBD1 (5 bases). The CDR3 is 14 amino acids. Trimming cost V 5 bases and J 5 bases, with 15 bases left between them. CDR1 is LNHDA, CDR2 SQIVND, per germline (reference sequence). The CDR3 sequence: CASSFGGGETEAFF. CDR3 coding DNA: TGTGCCAGTAGTTTCGGGGGGGGAGAAACTGAAGCTTTCTTT.

The V gene is TRBV4-2, the J gene TRBJ1-2; D gene ambiguous. This CDR3 has 15 amino acids. V dropped 1 base and J dropped 0 bases, with 9 bases sitting between them. The germline V gene has CDR1 LGHNA and CDR2 YNFKEQ. The CDR3 sequence is CASSQAETANYGYTF. CDR3 nucleotide sequence: TGTGCCAGCAGCCAAGCCGAAACTGCTAACTATGGCTACACCTTC.

This clonotype came up many times. The chain links TRBV4-2 to TRBJ2-7, with 7 bases aligning to TRBD1. There are 13 residues in the CDR3. After removal of 2 bases from V and 7 bases from J, the junction contained 5 bases not matched to a gene. From germline, CDR1 is LGHNA and CDR2 YNFKEQ. Here the CDR3 DNA reads TGTGCCAGCAGCCAACAGGGGGATCAGGAGCAGTACTTC. It encodes CASSQQGDQEQYF.

This clonotype was counted a few times. The gene calls are TRBV5-4 and TRBJ2-3, with D maybe TRBD2 (5 bases). Germline values: CDR1 SGHNT, CDR2 YYREEE (reference sequence). V lost 4 bases and J lost 3, with 12 bases in between. CDR3 size: 14 residues. CDR3 bases: TGTGCCAGCAGCGTGCGAGGGTATACAGATACGCAGTATTTT. The encoded protein is CASSVRGYTDTQYF.

A few counts support this clonotype. One end of the junction fails to match germline, which may point to a read error. The chain joins TRBV6-2 or TRBV6-3 to TRBJ2-2, with TRBD2 matching over 9 bases. The CDR3 extends over 13 amino acids. CDR1 is MNHEY and CDR2 is SVGEGT in the germline V gene. CDR3 sequence reads: CIAGEPNTGELFF. Here the CDR3 DNA reads TGCATAGCGGGAGAGCCGAACACCGGGGAGCTGTTTTTT.

Ten or more counts support this clonotype. This chain links TRBV27 with TRBJ1-2; TRBD1 aligns across 8 bases. This CDR3 is 16 amino acids long. V was pared by 3 bases and J by 5 bases, with 11 bases of the junction left unmatched. The germline V gene encodes CDR1 MNHEY and CDR2 SMNVEV (reference sequence). The CDR3 DNA is TGTGCCAGCAGTTTTACTCCAGGGGGCAGCCCATATGGCTACACCTTC. This sequence encodes CASSFTPGGSPYGYTF.

This clonotype has a count of ten or more. This chain connects TRBV13 to TRBJ1-1; D may be TRBD1 (5 bases). The germline gives CDR1 PRHDT, CDR2 FYEKMQ (reference sequence). The CDR3 runs to 12 residues. Trimming took 3 bases from V and 7 from J, leaving 9 bases between them. The CDR3 sequence is CASSFGGVEAFF. The CDR3 DNA is TGTGCCAGCAGCTTCGGAGGGGTTGAAGCTTTCTTT.

This clonotype was found many times. The J gene is TRBJ2-2, the V gene TRBV7-2; D call uncertain. With 5 bases removed from V and 1 base from J, the gap between germline ends came to 11 bases. The CDR3 extends over 15 amino acids. Germline V CDR1 and CDR2: SGHTA, FQGNSA. CDR3 residues: CASSLEAQNTGELFF. CDR3 coding DNA: TGTGCCAGCAGCCTCGAGGCCCAGAACACCGGGGAGCTGTTTTTT.

There are many counts of this clonotype. V usage is TRBV3-1 and J usage is TRBJ2-5, with 11 nucleotides matching TRBD2. This CDR3 region has 16 residues. The V gene's germline CDR1 is LGHDT and CDR2 YNNKEL (reference sequence). After removal of 4 bases from V and 4 bases from J, the junction contained 8 bases not matched to a gene. CDR3 in amino acids: CASSPQTSGKGETQYF. DNA for the CDR3: TGTGCCAGCAGCCCGCAGACTAGCGGGAAAGGAGAGACCCAGTACTTC.

This clonotype came up many times. This chain joins TRBV11-2 and TRBJ2-1; TRBD2 matches at 7 bases. V was pared by 1 base and J by 3 bases, with 6 bases of the junction left unmatched. Per germline, CDR1 SGHAT and CDR2 FQNNGV. This CDR3 is built from 16 residues. CDR3 sequence reads: CASSLGRETGYNEQFF. The CDR3 bases are TGTGCCAGCAGCTTAGGGCGGGAGACGGGCTACAATGAGCAGTTCTTC.

Comment on this clonotype: Given a much more abundant clone one base away, this may be a read error. This CDR3 reads CAISGAYEQYF. The CDR3 DNA sequence: TGTGCCATCAGTGGGGCCTACGAGCAGTACTTC. This chain uses TRBV10-3 with TRBJ2-7; D is unclear. The V end was cut by 4 bases, the J end by 2 bases, with 3 bases between. The germline V gene encodes CDR1 ENHRY and CDR2 SYGVKD. This CDR3 spans 11 amino acids.

This clonotype was detected many times. The rearrangement joins TRBV6-6 to TRBJ2-1; D call uncertain. The CDR3 spans 15 residues. The germline CDR1 and CDR2 sequences are MNHNY and SVGAGI (reference sequence). V was clipped by 0 bases and J by 5 bases, with 11 bases between them. CDR3 loop: CASSYSQAADNEQFF. DNA of the CDR3: TGTGCCAGCAGTTACTCCCAGGCTGCTGACAATGAGCAGTTCTTC.

In this sample, this clonotype turned up many times. The chain carries TRBV7-2 and TRBJ2-3; 13 bases are shared with TRBD2. CDR3 length equals 14 residues. Germline-derived CDR1 and CDR2 are SGHTA and FQGNSA. Losses at the gene ends were 6 bases for V and 4 bases for J; bases not matched to a gene: 1. The CDR3: CASSGLAGADTQYF. The CDR3 DNA follows: TGTGCCAGCAGTGGACTAGCGGGAGCAGATACGCAGTATTTT.

This clonotype was seen ten or more times. This sequence joins TRBV12-5 and TRBJ2-1; a weak D match, TRBD1 (6 bases). From germline, CDR1 is LGHNT and CDR2 FRNRAP. The CDR3 consists of 13 residues. Trimming pared 1 base from V and 8 bases from J, leaving 9 bases between. CDR3 sequence (DNA): TGTGCTAGTGGTTTGGGGGGGCGGCATGAGCAGTTCTTC. This translates into CASGLGGRHEQFF.

CDR3 nucleotides: TGTGCCAGCAGCTTGGACAGGGGGCTCGGTGGCTACACCTTC. This sequence encodes CASSLDRGLGGYTF. The chain is built from TRBV28 and TRBJ1-2; TRBD1 matches 11 bases. CDR1 is MDHEN, CDR2 SYDVKM, per germline. V was pared by 6 bases and J by 7 bases, with 7 bases of the junction left unmatched. CDR3 length: 14 residues.

This clonotype was picked up many times. The chain couples TRBV7-9 to TRBJ1-5, with unresolved D. The CDR3 loop spans 14 amino acids. V lost 4 bases, J lost 0 bases, and 7 bases lay in between. The V gene's germline CDR1 is SEHNR and CDR2 FQNEAQ (reference sequence). CDR3 bases: TGTGCCAGCAGCTCCGACCATAGCAATCAGCCCCAGCATTTT. Encoded protein: CASSSDHSNQPQHF.

This rearrangement joins TRBV28 to TRBJ1-3; no clear D. CDR1 and CDR2 (germline): MDHEN, SYDVKM. The CDR3 is 18 residues long. V was pared by 6 bases and J by 1 base, with 22 bases between. In DNA form, the CDR3 reads TGTGCCAGCAGCCGCCGCGGGGTCCCGGGGTCGTCTGGAAACACCATATATTTT. It is translated as CASSRRGVPGSSGNTIYF.

J is TRBJ1-4 and V is TRBV6-5, with D possibly being TRBD1 (5 bases). The CDR3 runs to 18 residues. The germline CDR1 and CDR2 sequences are MNHEY and SVGAGI. The V end was cut by 2 bases, the J end by 8 bases, with 24 bases between. CDR3 in DNA: TGTGCCAGCAGTTACGGCAGGAGAGGGACCAGGTCTCGGGAAAAACTGTTTTTT. It encodes CASSYGRRGTRSREKLFF.